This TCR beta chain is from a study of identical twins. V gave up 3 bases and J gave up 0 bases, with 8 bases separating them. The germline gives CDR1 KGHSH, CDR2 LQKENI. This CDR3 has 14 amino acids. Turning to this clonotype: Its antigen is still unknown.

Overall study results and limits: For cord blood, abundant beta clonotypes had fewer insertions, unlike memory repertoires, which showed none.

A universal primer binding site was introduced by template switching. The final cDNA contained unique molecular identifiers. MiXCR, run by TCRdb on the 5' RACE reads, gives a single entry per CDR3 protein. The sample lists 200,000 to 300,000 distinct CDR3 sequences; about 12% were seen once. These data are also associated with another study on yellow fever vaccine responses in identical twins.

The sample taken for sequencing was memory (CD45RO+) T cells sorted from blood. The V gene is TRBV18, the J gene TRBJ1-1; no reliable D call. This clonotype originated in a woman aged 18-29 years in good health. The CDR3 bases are TGTGCCAGCTCACCCCGAGGTGTGAACACTGAAGCTTTCTTT. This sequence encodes CASSPRGVNTEAFF.